This TCR beta chain was documented in a study of cytomegalovirus exposure and HLA in healthy donors. Study-wide results and limits: Specificity of three CMV-associated chains for CMV antigens was verified in vitro. Compared with the roughly 700-donor mean, an Asian-associated ancestry cluster reportedly had fewer N-insertions, according to a later analysis. Relative to equally common others, HLA-associated TCR beta chains showed greater clonal expansion in a later analysis.

The CDR3 runs 17 residues. The V gene's germline CDR1 is ENHRY and CDR2 SYGVKD. Unmatched junction bases numbered 11, after V lost 6 bases and J lost 1 base. Details on this clone: Its specificity is not known.

Primers for the PCR totalled 60 Vbeta and 13 Jbeta. TCRdb keeps only in-frame clones here, not all; method: immunoSEQ multiplex PCR. The repertoire has approximately 200,000 clones, over 70% of them found once; the top ten carry 1.6%. J is TRBJ2-3 and V is TRBV10-3; 9 bases agree with TRBD1. This TCR was recovered from a woman younger than 30 in good health and CMV-seronegative. The sample was PBMCs. CDR3: CAIRAGQGPLGTDTQYF. CDR3 nucleotides: TGTGCCATCAGAGCGGGACAGGGACCCCTCGGCACAGATACGCAGTATTTT.